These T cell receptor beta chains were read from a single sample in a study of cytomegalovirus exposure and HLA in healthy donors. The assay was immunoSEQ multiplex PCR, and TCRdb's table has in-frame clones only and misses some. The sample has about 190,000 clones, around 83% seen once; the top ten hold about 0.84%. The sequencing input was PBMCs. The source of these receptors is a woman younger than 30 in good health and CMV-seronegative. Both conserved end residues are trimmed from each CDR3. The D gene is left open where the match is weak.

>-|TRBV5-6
ASRVRGSGGNTIY
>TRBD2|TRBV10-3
AISSGGQETQY
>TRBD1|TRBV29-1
SVDSDRVGNTIY
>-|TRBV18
ASSLNREETQY
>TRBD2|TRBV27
ASSWGASGANEQF
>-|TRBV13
ASSRGTTAFYGYT
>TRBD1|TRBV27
ASSLEQGDTEAF
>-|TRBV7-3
ASSLRVDTEAF
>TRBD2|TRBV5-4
ASSGSGGRRVSSYNEQF
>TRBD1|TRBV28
ASSSGTGAQETQY
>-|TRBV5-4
ASSPSGREDEQY
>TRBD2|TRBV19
ASRPGLASYNEQF
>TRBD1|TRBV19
ASRGQVSSGANVLT
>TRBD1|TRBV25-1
ASSLMGQSAGNTIY
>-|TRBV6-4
ASRESAGTDTQY
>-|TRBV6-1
ASSETTASTDTQY
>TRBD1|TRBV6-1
ASSTQTGGTYEQY
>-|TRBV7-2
ASSPGGEAF
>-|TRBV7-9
SGLPRGSNNEQF
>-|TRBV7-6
ASSLVSGATNEKLF
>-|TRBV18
ASSSRGQSTYEQY
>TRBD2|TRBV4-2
ASSRTSGRTDTQY
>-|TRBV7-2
ASSSYGGTLSVDTQY
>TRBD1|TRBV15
ATTAGGTEAF
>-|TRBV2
ASSEQFGPNTGELF
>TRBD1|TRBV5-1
ASSYGQVFSGANVLT
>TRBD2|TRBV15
ATSRTSGGALYEQY
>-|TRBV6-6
ASSYWANSYEQY
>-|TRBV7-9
ASSQVFFREEQETQY
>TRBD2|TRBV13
ASSWEKTSGSYEQY
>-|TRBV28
ASSLGHLHNEQF
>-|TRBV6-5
ASSLRDTSGNTIY
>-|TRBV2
ASIELRGGSGRTQY
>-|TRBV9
ASSVTLAPRWNIRNTGELF
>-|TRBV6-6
ASSLQENTEAF
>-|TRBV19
ASSMGGLGTEAF
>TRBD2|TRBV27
ASSPGTSGYNEQF
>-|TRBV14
ASSHGQRGGYT
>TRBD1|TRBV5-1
ASSLGTGQQETQY
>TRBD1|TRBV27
ASSFRQGFNEQY
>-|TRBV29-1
SVGGETQY
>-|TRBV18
ASSLNRIQDTEAF
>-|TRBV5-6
ASNEQGYEQY
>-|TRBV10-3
AISKLPNNEKLF
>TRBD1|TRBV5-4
ASSSGTGVGELF
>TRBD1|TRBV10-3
AISINTGGYAGNTIY
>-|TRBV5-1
ASSLEARAGTEAF
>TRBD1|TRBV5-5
ASSLGGGSSDTQY
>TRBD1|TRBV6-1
ASSEAGRGHPTGELF
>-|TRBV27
ASSEGRGEKLF
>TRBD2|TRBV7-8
ASSSIAGGLVLSEQY
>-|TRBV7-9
ASSLESGGIHYGYT
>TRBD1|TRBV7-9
SSSFTGGTLSYGYT
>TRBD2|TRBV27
ASREPLAGYNEQF
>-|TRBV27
ASRPRPGSGTGELF
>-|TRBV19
ASSRSYREETQY
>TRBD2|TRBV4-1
ASSQEELAGVLNTQY
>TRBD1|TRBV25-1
AKPRGGTGIRETQY
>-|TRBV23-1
ASSPRGVIPNEKLF
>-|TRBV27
ASSSSRFNQPQH